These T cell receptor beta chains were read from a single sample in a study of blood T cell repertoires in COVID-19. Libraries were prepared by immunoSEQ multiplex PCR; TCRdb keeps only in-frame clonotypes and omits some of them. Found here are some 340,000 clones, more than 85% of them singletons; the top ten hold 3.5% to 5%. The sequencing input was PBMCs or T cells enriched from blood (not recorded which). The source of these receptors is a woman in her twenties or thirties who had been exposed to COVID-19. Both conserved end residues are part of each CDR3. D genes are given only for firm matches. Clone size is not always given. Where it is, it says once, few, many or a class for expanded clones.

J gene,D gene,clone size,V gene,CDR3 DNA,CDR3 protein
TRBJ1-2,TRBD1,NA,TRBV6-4,TGTGCCAGCACCCGCCAGGCAGGGGGTAACTATGGCTACACCTTC,CASTRQAGGNYGYTF
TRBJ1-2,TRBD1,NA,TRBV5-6,TGTGCCAGCAGCCACGACAGGGGGCTTGGCTATGGCTACACCTTC,CASSHDRGLGYGYTF
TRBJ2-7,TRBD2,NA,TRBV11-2,TGTGCCAGCAGCTTAGATGGCACCTCCAGCGGGGGGGACGACGAGCAGTACTTC,CASSLDGTSSGGDDEQYF
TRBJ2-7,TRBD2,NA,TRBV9,TGTGCCAGCGGCCCAGCGGGGGGCGGATCCTACGAGCAGTACTTC,CASGPAGGGSYEQYF
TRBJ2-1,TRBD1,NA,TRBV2,TGTGCCAGCAGTGTAACCCCACAGGGGAAAAATGAGCAGTTCTTC,CASSVTPQGKNEQFF
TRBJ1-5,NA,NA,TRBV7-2,TGTGCCAGCAGCTTAGGCCCAGGGCTCGGTCAGCCCCAGCATTTT,CASSLGPGLGQPQHF
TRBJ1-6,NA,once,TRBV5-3,TGTGCCAGAAGCACACCCCCCGGGGGAATCTTTTTCAGTTCGGGATCACCCCTCCACTTT,CARSTPPGGIFFSSGSPLHF
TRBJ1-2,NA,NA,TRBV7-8,TGTGCCAGCAGCTTATCGGGCTATGGCTACACCTTC,CASSLSGYGYTF
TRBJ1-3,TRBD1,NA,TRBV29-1,TGCAGCGTTACAGGGGAGAGTCCTGGAAACACCATATATTTT,CSVTGESPGNTIYF
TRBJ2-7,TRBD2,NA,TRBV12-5,TGTGCTAGTGGTTCGGGACTAGGCTACGAGCAGTACTTC,CASGSGLGYEQYF
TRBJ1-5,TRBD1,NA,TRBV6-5,TGTGCCAGCAGGATGGACAGGGTGCCTCAGCCCCAGCATTTT,CASRMDRVPQPQHF
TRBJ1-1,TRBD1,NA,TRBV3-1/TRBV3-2,TGTGCCAGCAGCCTGACCGGAGACAGGGGGCCCCGGGACACTGAAGCTTTCTTT,CASSLTGDRGPRDTEAFF
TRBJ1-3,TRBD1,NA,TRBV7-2,TGTGCCAGCAGCGTAAGGACAGGATCAACTGCTGGAAACACCATATATTTT,CASSVRTGSTAGNTIYF
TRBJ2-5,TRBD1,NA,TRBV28,TGTGCCAGCAGCCCGTGGGACAGGGGGTGGAAGACCCAGTACTTC,CASSPWDRGWKTQYF
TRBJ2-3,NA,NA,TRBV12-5,TGTGCTAGTGGTTTGGCGAGGGCGGATACGCAGTATTTT,CASGLARADTQYF
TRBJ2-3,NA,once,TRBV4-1,TGCGCCAGCAGCCAAGATCCCCGGGTAGGGGCGCAGTATTTT,CASSQDPRVGAQYF
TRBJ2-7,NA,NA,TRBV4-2,TGTGCCAGCAGCCAAGATCCCACAGGGAGCTCCTACGAGCAGTACTTC,CASSQDPTGSSYEQYF
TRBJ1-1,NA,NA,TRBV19,TGTGCCAGTAGTATTTCGCACAAGAACACTGAAGCTTTCTTT,CASSISHKNTEAFF
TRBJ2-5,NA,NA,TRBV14,TGTGCCAGCAGCCAAGATATACAGACCCAAGAGACCCAGTACTTC,CASSQDIQTQETQYF
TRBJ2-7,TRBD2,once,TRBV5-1,TGCGCCAGCAGCTTGTTGGGCGGGGGAGGCGAGCAGTACTTC,CASSLLGGGGEQYF
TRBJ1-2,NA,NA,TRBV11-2,TGTGCCAGCAGTAAGGTGGGCCCTAACTATGGCTACACCTTC,CASSKVGPNYGYTF
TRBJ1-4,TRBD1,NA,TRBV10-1,TGCGCCAGCAGTGAGTCCCAGGGGGGACGAGAAAAACTGTTTTTT,CASSESQGGREKLFF
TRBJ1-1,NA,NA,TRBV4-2,TGTGCCAGCAGCCAAGAGGGAGGGACGGGGAGCACTGAAGCTTTCTTT,CASSQEGGTGSTEAFF
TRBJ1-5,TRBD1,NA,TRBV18,TGTGCCAGCTCGCCGCCGGGACAGGGGAATCAGCCCCAGCATTTT,CASSPPGQGNQPQHF
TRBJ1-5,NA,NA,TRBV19,TGTGCCAGCACCGACAGAGAATTTCAGCCCCAGCATTTT,CASTDREFQPQHF
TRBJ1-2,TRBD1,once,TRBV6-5,TGTGCCAGCAGTTGGACGACAGGGGACTATGGCTACACCTTC,CASSWTTGDYGYTF
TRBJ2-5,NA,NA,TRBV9,TGTGCCAGCAGCGTCTCTGGCAGGGTATACGAGACCCAGTACTTC,CASSVSGRVYETQYF
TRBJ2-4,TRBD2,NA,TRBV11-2,TGTGCCAGCAGCGGGACTAGCGGGGGACAAAACATTCAGTACTTC,CASSGTSGGQNIQYF
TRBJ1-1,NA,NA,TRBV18,TGTGCCAGCTCATCACAGAAGGCGGGGGGCGGCACTGAAGCTTTCTTT,CASSSQKAGGGTEAFF
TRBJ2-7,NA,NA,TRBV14,TGTGCCAGCAGCTCGCGTCGGGTCTACGAGCAGTACTTC,CASSSRRVYEQYF
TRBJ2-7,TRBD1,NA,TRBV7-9,TGTGCCAGCAGTCGCCGGGACAGGGGGCTCTACGAGCAGTACTTC,CASSRRDRGLYEQYF
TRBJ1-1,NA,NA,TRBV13,TGTGCCAGCAGCTCCCATCAGATGAACACTGAAGCTTTCTTT,CASSSHQMNTEAFF
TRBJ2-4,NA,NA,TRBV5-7,TGTGCCAGCAGCGGCGACGGGTTAGCCAAAAACATTCAGTACTTC,CASSGDGLAKNIQYF
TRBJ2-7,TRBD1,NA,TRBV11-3,TGTGCCAGCAGCTTAGGACAGGGACACGAGCAGTACTTC,CASSLGQGHEQYF
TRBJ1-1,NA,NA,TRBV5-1,TGCGCCAGCAGCTTCAATACAGGGATTGGGGAAGCTTTCTTT,CASSFNTGIGEAFF
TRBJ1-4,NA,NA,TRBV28,TGTGCCAGCAGGGTCCCCGGGTGGGAAAAACTGTTTTTT,CASRVPGWEKLFF
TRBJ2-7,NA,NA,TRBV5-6,TGTGCCAGCGGGGGGGGCCCCCAGTTTAATCACGAGCAGTACTTC,CASGGGPQFNHEQYF
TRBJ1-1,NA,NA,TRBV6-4,TGTGCCAGCAGTGACGGTCCGAGCACTGAAGCTTTCTTT,CASSDGPSTEAFF
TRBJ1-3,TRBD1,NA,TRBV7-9,TGTGCCAGCAGCTTAAGGGACAGGGCTGGAAACACCATATATTTT,CASSLRDRAGNTIYF
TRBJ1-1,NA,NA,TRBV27,TGTGCCAGCAGTCCAGGACACCTGAACACTGAAGCTTTCTTT,CASSPGHLNTEAFF
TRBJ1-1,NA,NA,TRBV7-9,TGTGCCAGCAGCTTAGGGCAGTCCAACACTGAAGCTTTCTTT,CASSLGQSNTEAFF
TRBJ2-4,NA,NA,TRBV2,TGTGCCAGCAGCGAGGAGGTATTTCAGTACTTC,CASSEEVFQYF
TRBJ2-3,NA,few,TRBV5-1,TGCGCCAGCAGCTTGGTCCCTAGCACAGATACGCAGTATTTT,CASSLVPSTDTQYF
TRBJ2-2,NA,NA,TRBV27,TGTGCCAGCAGTTCCGAACGGGATGCAGGGGGGACCGGGGAGCTGTTTTTT,CASSSERDAGGTGELFF
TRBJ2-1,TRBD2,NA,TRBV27,TGTGCCAGCAGTTCGGGACTAGTTACTGAGCAGTTCTTC,CASSSGLVTEQFF
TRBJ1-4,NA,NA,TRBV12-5,TGTGCTAGTGGGCAGAAGGGGGGGGTTGAAAAACTGTTTTTT,CASGQKGGVEKLFF
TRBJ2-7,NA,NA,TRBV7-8,TGTGCCAGCAGCTTAGTACAGTCCTACGAGCAGTACTTC,CASSLVQSYEQYF
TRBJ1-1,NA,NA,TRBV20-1,TGCAGTCCAGGGATAACTGAAGCTTTCTTT,CSPGITEAFF
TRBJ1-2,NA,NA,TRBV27,TGTGCCAGCGTGTTCCCCGACTATGGCTACACCTTC,CASVFPDYGYTF
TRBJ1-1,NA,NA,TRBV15,TGTGCCACCAGCAGAGATAGAGGTGAAGCTTTCTTT,CATSRDRGEAFF